Listed below are T cell receptor beta chains from one sample, sequenced in a study of T cell responses to AZD1222 COVID-19 vaccine. This table comes from immunoSEQ multiplex PCR, and its TCRdb copy is limited to in-frame clones, with some not included. The data contain tens of thousands of clones, 85% to 90% of them singletons. The source was peripheral blood, collected on day 0 of AZD1222 vaccination. These receptors all come from an adult in good health. The CDR3 runs from the conserved cysteine through the conserved F or W.

J: TRBJ1-2; V: TRBV7-9; CDR3: CASSHMGHQDGYTF
J: TRBJ1-1; V: TRBV11-2; CDR3: CASSLGDRGSEAFF
J: TRBJ1-6; V: TRBV19; CDR3: CASSDRGLSSPLHF
J: TRBJ1-1; V: TRBV12-5; CDR3: CASGLVPRGESTEAFF
J: TRBJ2-2; V: TRBV3-1/TRBV3-2; CDR3: CASTQRTGELFF
J: TRBJ2-5; V: TRBV5-1; CDR3: CASTVGVGETQYF
J: TRBJ2-2; V: TRBV25-1; CDR3: CASSDDRVGTGELFF
J: TRBJ1-1; V: TRBV2; CDR3: CASTPGTARNTEAFF
J: TRBJ2-2; V: TRBV28; CDR3: CASSLYSSGTGELFF
J: TRBJ2-3; V: TRBV11-3; CDR3: CTSSFGLAVTDTQYF
J: TRBJ2-5; V: TRBV7-7; CDR3: CASSPGGATETQYF
J: TRBJ1-4; V: TRBV11-3; CDR3: CASSLASTVEKLFF
J: TRBJ1-2; V: TRBV5-1; CDR3: CASSITTGTEGYTF
J: TRBJ2-3; V: TRBV9; CDR3: CASSVESNTDTQYF
J: TRBJ2-3; V: TRBV9; CDR3: CASSVRAGAVTDTQYF
J: TRBJ2-1; V: TRBV15; CDR3: CATIAGSSYNEQFF
J: TRBJ1-4; V: TRBV4-2; CDR3: CASSQERQGAVEKLFF
J: TRBJ2-7; V: TRBV7-9; CDR3: CASSLSGNTYEQYF
J: TRBJ2-3; V: TRBV28; CDR3: CASSKGTSGGLLVGTQYF
J: TRBJ1-2; V: TRBV27; CDR3: CASSPYGGANYGYTF
J: TRBJ2-3; V: TRBV6-4; CDR3: CASSEGTGGADTQYF
J: TRBJ2-1; V: TRBV6-4; CDR3: CASSDLGRGSYNEQFF
J: TRBJ1-2; V: TRBV19; CDR3: CASSLGGVVYGYTF
J: TRBJ2-1; V: TRBV5-8; CDR3: CASSSRRDRRYNEQFF
J: TRBJ1-2; V: TRBV5-6; CDR3: CASSLLAANYGYTF
J: TRBJ1-1; V: TRBV11-3; CDR3: CASSPRTGGETEAFF
J: TRBJ1-2; V: TRBV4-1; CDR3: CASSQDLTVPNYGYTF
J: TRBJ2-1; V: TRBV12-5; CDR3: CASGNTGRGNVYEQFF
J: TRBJ2-3; V: TRBV4-2; CDR3: CASSPLAINRWGTDTQYF
J: TRBJ1-2; V: TRBV7-8; CDR3: CASSPRTGPLGYTF
J: TRBJ1-5; V: TRBV7-9; CDR3: CASSPTGIQPQHF
J: TRBJ1-1; V: TRBV7-3; CDR3: CASSYKTGGDTEAFF
J: TRBJ2-5; V: TRBV4-2; CDR3: CASSPHLLGAWEETQYF
J: TRBJ2-5; V: TRBV30; CDR3: CAWSDGGGRKETQYF
J: TRBJ2-3; V: TRBV6-1; CDR3: CASSETSSDTQYF
J: TRBJ2-7; V: TRBV27; CDR3: CASSLAGGFEQYF
J: TRBJ1-2; V: TRBV3-1/TRBV3-2; CDR3: CASSQAQGRHFLSMSYTF
J: TRBJ2-5; V: TRBV7-2; CDR3: CASSFGYTGTSGQETQYF
J: TRBJ2-7; V: TRBV19; CDR3: CASSTTTGSYEQYF
J: TRBJ1-2; V: TRBV12-3/TRBV12-4; CDR3: CASRRTGSRYTF
J: TRBJ1-5; V: TRBV28; CDR3: CASSRLPGRSNQPQHF
J: TRBJ2-7; V: TRBV6-5; CDR3: CASSYSGQGVYEQYF
J: TRBJ1-1; V: TRBV11-1; CDR3: CASSLTGGRNTEAFF
J: TRBJ1-2; V: TRBV14; CDR3: CASSQDPQGINYGYTF
J: TRBJ2-1; V: TRBV6-4; CDR3: CASSLAGGSWNEQFF